A selection of T cell receptor beta chains follows, all from one sample in a study of siplizumab effects on memory and regulatory T cells. The method was immunoSEQ multiplex PCR; TCRdb's version includes in-frame clones alone and lacks a portion of them. The repertoire holds tens of thousands of clones, more than 85% seen once, with 0.35% in the top ten. Sequenced: naive CD8+ T cells sorted from blood. The receptor source for this set is a human donor in good health. Both conserved end residues are part of each CDR3. D genes are given only for firm matches. Some rows have no size entry. The others give once, few or many, or a class for an expanded clone.

CDR3: CASSLFDRGVRETQYF; DNA: TGTGCCAGCTCCCTTTTCGACAGGGGCGTCCGAGAGACCCAGTACTTC; D: TRBD1; V: TRBV7-9; size: -; J: TRBJ2-5
CDR3: CASSRASSQETQYF; DNA: TGCGCCAGCAGCCGGGCTAGCAGCCAAGAGACCCAGTACTTC; D: -; V: TRBV4-1; size: -; J: TRBJ2-5
CDR3: CASSRTGNYGYTF; DNA: TGTGCCAGCAGCCGTACAGGGAACTATGGCTACACCTTC; D: -; V: TRBV7-9; size: -; J: TRBJ1-2
CDR3: CASRPTGGGMNTEAFF; DNA: TGCGCCAGCAGGCCTACAGGGGGCGGGATGAACACTGAAGCTTTCTTT; D: TRBD1; V: TRBV5-1; size: -; J: TRBJ1-1
CDR3: CASSVGQGQGAFF; DNA: TGTGCCAGCAGCGTCGGACAGGGACAGGGAGCTTTCTTT; D: TRBD1; V: TRBV9; size: -; J: TRBJ1-1
CDR3: CASSYSGGPDTIYF; DNA: TGTGCCAGCAGTTACTCAGGGGGCCCGGACACCATATATTTT; D: TRBD1; V: TRBV6-5; size: -; J: TRBJ1-3
CDR3: CASSFNREHTQYF; DNA: TGTGCCAGCAGTTTTAACAGGGAGCATACGCAGTATTTT; D: -; V: TRBV27; size: -; J: TRBJ2-3
CDR3: CASSWLAVNEQFF; DNA: TGTGCCAGCAGCTGGCTAGCGGTAAATGAGCAGTTCTTC; D: TRBD2; V: TRBV7-2; size: once; J: TRBJ2-1
CDR3: CASSVGGDTEAFF; DNA: TGTGCCAGCAGCGTAGGAGGGGACACTGAAGCTTTCTTT; D: -; V: TRBV9; size: few; J: TRBJ1-1
CDR3: CASSGRTGWRAEAFF; DNA: TGTGCCAGCAGCGGCCGGACAGGGTGGAGGGCTGAAGCTTTCTTT; D: TRBD1; V: TRBV9; size: few; J: TRBJ1-1